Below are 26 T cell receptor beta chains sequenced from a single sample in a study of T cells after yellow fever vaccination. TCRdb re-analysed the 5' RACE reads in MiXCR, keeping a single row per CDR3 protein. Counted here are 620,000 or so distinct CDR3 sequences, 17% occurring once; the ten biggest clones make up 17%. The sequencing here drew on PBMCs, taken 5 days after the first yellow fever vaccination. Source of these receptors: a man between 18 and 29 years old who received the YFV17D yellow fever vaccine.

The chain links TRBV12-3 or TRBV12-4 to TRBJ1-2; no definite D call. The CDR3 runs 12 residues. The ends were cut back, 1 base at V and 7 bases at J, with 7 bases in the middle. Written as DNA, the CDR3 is TGTGCCAGCAGTTTAGGGGTTCTTGGCTACACCTTC. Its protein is CASSLGVLGYTF.

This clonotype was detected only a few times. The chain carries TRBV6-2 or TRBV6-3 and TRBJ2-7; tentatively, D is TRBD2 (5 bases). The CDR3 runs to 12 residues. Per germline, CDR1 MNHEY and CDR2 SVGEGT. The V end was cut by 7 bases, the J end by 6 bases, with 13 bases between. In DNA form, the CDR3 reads TGTGCCAGCAATATGGTTCGGGGCGAGCAGTACTTC. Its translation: CASNMVRGEQYF.

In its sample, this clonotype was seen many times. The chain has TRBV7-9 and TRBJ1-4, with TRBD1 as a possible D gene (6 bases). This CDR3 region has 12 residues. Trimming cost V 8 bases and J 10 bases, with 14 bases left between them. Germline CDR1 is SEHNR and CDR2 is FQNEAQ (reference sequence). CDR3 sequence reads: CASRRGLRKLFF. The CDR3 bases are TGTGCCAGCCGTAGGGGGTTGCGAAAACTGTTTTTT.

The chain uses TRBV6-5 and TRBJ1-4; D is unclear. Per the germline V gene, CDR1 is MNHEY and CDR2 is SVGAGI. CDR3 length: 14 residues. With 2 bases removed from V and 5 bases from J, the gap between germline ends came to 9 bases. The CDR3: CASSYDGVNEKLFF. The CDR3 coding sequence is TGTGCCAGCAGTTACGACGGAGTAAATGAAAAACTGTTTTTT.

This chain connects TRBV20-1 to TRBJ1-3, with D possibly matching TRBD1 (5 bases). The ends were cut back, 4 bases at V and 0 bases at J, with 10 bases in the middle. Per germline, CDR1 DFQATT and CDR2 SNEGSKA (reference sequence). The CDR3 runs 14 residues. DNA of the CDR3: TGCAGTGCTATCCCGGGGACCTCTGGAAACACCATATATTTT. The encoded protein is CSAIPGTSGNTIYF.

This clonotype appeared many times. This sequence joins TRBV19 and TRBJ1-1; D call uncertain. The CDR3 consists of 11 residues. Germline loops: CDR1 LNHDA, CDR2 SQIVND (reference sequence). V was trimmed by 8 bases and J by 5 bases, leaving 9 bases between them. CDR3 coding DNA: TGTGCCAGTGGACGTGGTACTGAAGCTTTCTTT. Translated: CASGRGTEAFF.

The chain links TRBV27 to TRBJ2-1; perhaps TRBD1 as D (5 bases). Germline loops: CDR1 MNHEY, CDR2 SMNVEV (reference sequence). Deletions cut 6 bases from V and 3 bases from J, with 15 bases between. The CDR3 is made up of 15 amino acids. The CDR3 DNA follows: TGTGCCAGCAGCCTTTACCCAGGGCTCTACAATGAGCAGTTCTTC. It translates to CASSLYPGLYNEQFF.

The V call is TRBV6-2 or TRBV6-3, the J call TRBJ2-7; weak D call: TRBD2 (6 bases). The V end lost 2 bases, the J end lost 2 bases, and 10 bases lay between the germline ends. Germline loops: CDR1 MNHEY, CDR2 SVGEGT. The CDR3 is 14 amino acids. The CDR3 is CASSYNERAYEQYV. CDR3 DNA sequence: TGTGCCAGCAGTTACAACGAGCGGGCCTACGAGCAGTACGTC.

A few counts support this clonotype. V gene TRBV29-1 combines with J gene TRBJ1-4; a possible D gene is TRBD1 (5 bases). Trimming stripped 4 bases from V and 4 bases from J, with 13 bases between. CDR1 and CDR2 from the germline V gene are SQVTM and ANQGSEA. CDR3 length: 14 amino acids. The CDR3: CSVGDRRGNEKLFF. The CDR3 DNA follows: TGCAGCGTTGGGGACCGGCGAGGTAATGAAAAACTGTTTTTT.

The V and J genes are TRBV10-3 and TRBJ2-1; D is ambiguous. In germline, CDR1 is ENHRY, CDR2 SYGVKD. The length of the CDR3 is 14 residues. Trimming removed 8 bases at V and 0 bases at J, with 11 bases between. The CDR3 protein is CAIADVLSYNEQFF. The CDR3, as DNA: TGTGCCATCGCAGACGTCCTCTCCTACAATGAGCAGTTCTTC.

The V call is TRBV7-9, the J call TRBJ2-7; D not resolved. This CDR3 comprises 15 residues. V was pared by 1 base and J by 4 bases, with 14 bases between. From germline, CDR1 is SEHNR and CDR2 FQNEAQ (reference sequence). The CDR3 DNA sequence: TGTGCCAGCAGCTTAGGAATCACAGCCCTTTACGAGCAGTACTTC. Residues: CASSLGITALYEQYF.

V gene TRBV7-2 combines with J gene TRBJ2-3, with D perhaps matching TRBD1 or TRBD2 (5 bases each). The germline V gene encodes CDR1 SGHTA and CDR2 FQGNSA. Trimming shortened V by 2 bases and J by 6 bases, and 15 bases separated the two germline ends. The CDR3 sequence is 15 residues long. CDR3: CASSLRGPGVDTQYF. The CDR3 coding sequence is TGTGCCAGCAGCTTACGGGGCCCCGGCGTCGATACGCAGTATTTT.

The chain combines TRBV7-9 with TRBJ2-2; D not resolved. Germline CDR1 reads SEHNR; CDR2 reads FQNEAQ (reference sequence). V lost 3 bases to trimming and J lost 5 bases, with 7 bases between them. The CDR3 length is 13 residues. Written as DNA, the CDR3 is TGTGCCAGCAGCTTGTTTGAAACCGGGGAGCTGTTTTTT. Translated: CASSLFETGELFF.

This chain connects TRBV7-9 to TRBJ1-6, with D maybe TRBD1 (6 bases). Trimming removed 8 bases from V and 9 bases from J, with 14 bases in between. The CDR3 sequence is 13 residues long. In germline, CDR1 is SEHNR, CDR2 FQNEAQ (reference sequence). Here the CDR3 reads CASGEQGSSPLHF. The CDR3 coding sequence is TGTGCCAGCGGCGAACAGGGAAGTTCACCCCTCCACTTT.

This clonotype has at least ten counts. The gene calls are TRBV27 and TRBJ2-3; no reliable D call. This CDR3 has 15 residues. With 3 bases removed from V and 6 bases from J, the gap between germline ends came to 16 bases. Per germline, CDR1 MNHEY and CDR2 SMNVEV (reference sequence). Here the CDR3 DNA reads TGTGCCAGCAGTTTTTTTCAAACGGTTAAGGATACGCAGTATTTT. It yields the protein CASSFFQTVKDTQYF.

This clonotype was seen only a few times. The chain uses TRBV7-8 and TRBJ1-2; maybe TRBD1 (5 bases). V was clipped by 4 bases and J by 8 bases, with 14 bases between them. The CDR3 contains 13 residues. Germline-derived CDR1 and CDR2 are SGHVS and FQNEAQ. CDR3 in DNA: TGTGCCAGCAGCTCCGCCGACAGAAGGGGCTACACCTTC. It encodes CASSSADRRGYTF. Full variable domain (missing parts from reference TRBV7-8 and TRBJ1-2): GAGVSQSPRYKVAKRGQDVALRCDPISGHVSLFWYQQALGQGPEFLTYFQNEAQLDKSGLPSDRFFAERPEGSVSTLKIQRTQQEDSAVYLCASSSADRRGYTFGSGTRLTVV.

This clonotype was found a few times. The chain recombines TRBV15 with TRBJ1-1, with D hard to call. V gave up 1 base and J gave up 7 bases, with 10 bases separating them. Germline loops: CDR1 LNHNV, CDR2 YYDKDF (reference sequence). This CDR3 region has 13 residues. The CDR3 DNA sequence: TGTGCCACCAGCAGAGGGAGGGCCGGTGAAGCTTTCTTT. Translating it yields CATSRGRAGEAFF.

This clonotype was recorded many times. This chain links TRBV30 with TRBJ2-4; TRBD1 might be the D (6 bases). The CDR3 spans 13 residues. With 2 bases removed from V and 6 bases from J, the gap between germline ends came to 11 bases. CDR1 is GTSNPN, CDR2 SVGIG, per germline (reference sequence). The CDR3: CAWSKARGNIQYF. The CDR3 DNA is TGTGCCTGGAGTAAGGCCAGGGGAAACATTCAGTACTTC.

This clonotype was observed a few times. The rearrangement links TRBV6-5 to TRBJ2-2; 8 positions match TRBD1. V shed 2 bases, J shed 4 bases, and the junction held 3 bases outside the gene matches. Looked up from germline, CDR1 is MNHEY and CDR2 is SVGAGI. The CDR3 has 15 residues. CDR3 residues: CASSYADRVTGELFF. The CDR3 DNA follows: TGTGCCAGCAGTTACGCGGACAGGGTCACCGGGGAGCTGTTTTTT.

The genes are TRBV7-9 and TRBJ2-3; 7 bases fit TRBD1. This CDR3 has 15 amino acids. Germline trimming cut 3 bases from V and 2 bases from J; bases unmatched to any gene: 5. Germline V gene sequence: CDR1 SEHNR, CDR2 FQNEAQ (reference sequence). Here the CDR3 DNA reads TGTGCCAGCAGCTTGGACAGGTCGCTCACAGATACGCAGTATTTT. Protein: CASSLDRSLTDTQYF.

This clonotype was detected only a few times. CDR3 in DNA: TGTGCCAGCAGTTCCGGGGACCGCCACTACGAGCAGTACTTC. It is translated as CASSSGDRHYEQYF. The chain employs TRBV7-2 and TRBJ2-7; possibly TRBD1 or TRBD2 for D (5 bases each). The V gene's germline CDR1 is SGHTA and CDR2 FQGNSA. The length of the CDR3 is 14 residues. Trimming pared 6 bases from V and 3 bases from J, leaving 15 bases between. Combining the CDR3 with reference TRBV7-2 and TRBJ2-7 gives the whole variable domain GAGVSQSPSNKVTEKGKDVELRCDPISGHTALYWYRQSLGQGLEFLIYFQGNSAPDKSGLPSDRFSAERTGGSVSTLTIQRTQQEDSAVYLCASSSGDRHYEQYFGPGTRLTVT.

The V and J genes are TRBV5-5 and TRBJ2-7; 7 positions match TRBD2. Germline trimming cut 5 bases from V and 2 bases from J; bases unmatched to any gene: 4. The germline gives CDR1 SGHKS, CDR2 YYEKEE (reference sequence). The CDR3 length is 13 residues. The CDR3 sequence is CASSAGTTYEQYF. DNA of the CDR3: TGTGCCAGCAGTGCCGGGACTACCTACGAGCAGTACTTC.

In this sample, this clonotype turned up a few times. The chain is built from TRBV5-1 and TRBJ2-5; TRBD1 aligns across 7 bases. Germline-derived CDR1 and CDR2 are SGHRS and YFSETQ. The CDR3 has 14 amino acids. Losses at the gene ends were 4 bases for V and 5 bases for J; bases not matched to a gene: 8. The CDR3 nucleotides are TGCGCCAGCAGCACGGGACAGAAAGAGGAGACCCAGTACTTC. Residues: CASSTGQKEETQYF.

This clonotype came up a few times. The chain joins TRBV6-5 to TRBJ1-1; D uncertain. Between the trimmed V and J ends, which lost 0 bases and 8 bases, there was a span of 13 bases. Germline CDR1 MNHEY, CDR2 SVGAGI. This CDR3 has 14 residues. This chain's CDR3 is CASSYSTALAEAFF. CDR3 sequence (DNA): TGTGCCAGCAGTTACTCGACGGCGCTCGCAGAAGCTTTCTTT.

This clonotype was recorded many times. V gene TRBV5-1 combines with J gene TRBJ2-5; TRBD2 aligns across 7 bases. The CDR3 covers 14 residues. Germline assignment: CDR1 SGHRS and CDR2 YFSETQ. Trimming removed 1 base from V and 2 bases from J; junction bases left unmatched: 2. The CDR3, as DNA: TGCGCCAGCAGCTTGCTAGCGGAACAAGAGACCCAGTACTTC. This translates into CASSLLAEQETQYF.

The CDR3: CASSLRRTGGYEQYF. DNA of the CDR3: TGTGCCAGCAGCCTGCGTAGGACAGGGGGCTACGAGCAGTACTTC. This rearrangement joins TRBV4-2 to TRBJ2-7, with 10 positions matching TRBD1. This CDR3 comprises 15 residues. Germline CDR1 is LGHNA and CDR2 is YNFKEQ. The junction had 6 bases not matched to a gene; V was cut back by 4 bases and J by 3 bases.